This T cell receptor (beta chain) was identified during a study of regulatory T cells in long-lasting Graves disease. Specified time point: newly diagnosed GD, antithyroid drugs for less than 3 months. RNA from PBMCs was the source of the TCR library. With EDTA tubes as the receptacles, roughly 9.7 milliliters of peripheral blood were drawn. Findings of the study overall: With approximately 3,000 shared public clonotypes, persistent patients exceeded new patients, who shared just over 950.

The CDR3 covers 16 residues. With V trimmed by 4 bases and J by 0 bases, 6 bases remained unmatched. Germline V gene lookup returns CDR1 KGHSH and CDR2 LQKENI. This clonotype was seen ten or more times. Its antigen remains unknown. Relying on iRepertoire HTBI primers and Arm-PCR of CDR3 regions, the team built TCR beta libraries. TCRdb re-called the multiplex PCR reads through MiXCR, storing one row per CDR3 protein. The table records about 430,000 distinct CDR3 sequences, 15% of them present only once. A further study also used this sample, focusing on T cells in Graves' hyperthyroidism and ophthalmopathy. That paper adds: Ophthalmopathy was model-predicted a median 6.5 months pre-onset.

The rearrangement uses TRBV18 and TRBJ1-5; 7 nucleotides align to TRBD1. The sequence was obtained from a middle-aged woman with Graves disease. The sequencing here drew on peripheral blood mononuclear cells (PBMCs), taken at new diagnosis, from a patient treated with antithyroid drugs. CDR3 residues: CASSLETGNSNQPQHF. CDR3 DNA sequence: TGTGCCAGCTCACTCGAGACAGGGAATAGCAATCAGCCCCAGCATTTT.